This T cell receptor (beta chain) was documented in a study of blood T cell repertoires in COVID-19. Study in general: Sites in the United States, Italy and Spain provided acute and convalescent COVID-19 samples. The cDNA or gDNA used as material had been derived from T cells, B-cell-depleted T cells, or PBMCs.

Study processing details: Amplification from reference gene primers served as the basis for estimated nucleated cell counts. Assay used: immunoSEQ multiplex PCR; TCRdb lists only in-frame clones, some missing. Clone size and the V and J calls come from that table; the DNA yielded D and trimming. Among approximately 100,000 clones, 75% to 90% were seen once, and the ten largest hold 38%. V lost 5 bases to trimming and J lost 2 bases, with 13 bases between them. CDR3 size: 14 residues. Looked up from germline, CDR1 is SGHTA and CDR2 is FQGNSA. Sequencing was done on a sample of peripheral blood. The V call is TRBV7-2, the J call TRBJ2-7, with TRBD2 as a possible D gene (5 bases). The sequence came from a man of 80 years or more with acute or convalescent COVID-19. The CDR3 loop reads CASSAPGRTYEQYF. The CDR3, as DNA: TGTGCCAGCAGCGCACCGGGAAGAACCTACGAGCAGTACTTC.